Listed here are 20 T cell receptor beta chains from one sample, sequenced in a study of blood T cell repertoires in COVID-19 (dated by TCRdb to 2018 to 2020). The method behind the library was the immunoSEQ multiplex PCR assay. TCRdb carries this immuneACCESS record with in-frame sequences only. Its versions omit some clonotypes, under half of them owing to an unresolved V gene in the studies checked, with the rest unexplained. For this sample there are about 380,000 clones; about 88% appear just once. 0.9% to 1.5% of the sample comes from the top ten. Sequencing input: PBMCs or T cells enriched from blood (not recorded which). The receptors stem from a woman in her late teens or twenties who had recovered from COVID-19.

The chain combines TRBV5-8 with TRBJ2-2, with 14 nucleotides matching TRBD2. The CDR3 consists of 17 residues. Germline loops: CDR1 SGHTS, CDR2 YDEGEE. Trimming cost V 3 bases and J 5 bases; bases outside gene matches: 6. The CDR3: CASSSGLAGGRTGELFF. The CDR3 nucleotides are TGTGCCAGCAGCTCAGGACTAGCGGGGGGACGGACCGGGGAGCTGTTTTTT.

The table lists this clone with a few counts. The chain employs TRBV7-2 and TRBJ2-7, with D uncertain. The CDR3 is 13 residues long. V gave up 5 bases and J gave up 6 bases, with 14 bases separating them. Per the germline V gene, CDR1 is SGHTA and CDR2 is FQGNSA. CDR3 sequence: CASSPSGFAEQYF. CDR3 DNA sequence: TGTGCCAGCAGCCCCTCCGGGTTCGCCGAGCAGTACTTC. The variable domain in full, completed from reference TRBV7-2 and TRBJ2-7, reads GAGVSQSPSNKVTEKGKDVELRCDPISGHTALYWYRQSLGQGLEFLIYFQGNSAPDKSGLPSDRFSAERTGGSVSTLTIQRTQQEDSAVYLCASSPSGFAEQYFGPGTRLTVT.

This clone was recorded a few times. The chain uses TRBV20-1 and TRBJ2-7, with D unresolved. CDR1 and CDR2 (germline): DFQATT, SNEGSKA (reference sequence). Trimming cost V 5 bases and J 3 bases, with 5 bases left between them. The CDR3 is 10 residues long. CDR3 DNA: TGCAGTGCTCTCGGCTACGAGCAGTACTTC. Encoded protein: CSALGYEQYF.

The genes are TRBV9 and TRBJ1-1; 8 positions agree with TRBD1. V lost 2 bases to trimming and J lost 4 bases; unmatched junction nucleotides: 7. Germline assignment: CDR1 SGDLS and CDR2 YYNGEE. The CDR3 contains 15 residues. The CDR3 reads CASSVLGQGSTEAFF. CDR3 DNA sequence: TGTGCCAGCAGCGTTCTCGGACAGGGTAGCACTGAAGCTTTCTTT.

The rearrangement uses TRBV12-3 or TRBV12-4 and TRBJ1-2; the D gene is possibly TRBD1 (5 bases). The CDR3 sequence is 13 residues long. V was shortened by 3 bases and J by 7 bases, with 12 bases between the two germline ends. The CDR3 reads CASSFRGLLGYTF. The CDR3 DNA follows: TGTGCCAGCAGTTTTAGGGGACTGCTTGGCTACACCTTC.

The rearrangement links TRBV28 to TRBJ1-4; 8 bases line up with TRBD1. The germline V gene has CDR1 MDHEN and CDR2 SYDVKM. The CDR3 extends over 14 amino acids. V dropped 3 bases and J dropped 6; count of bases not matched to a gene: 3. The DNA for the CDR3 is TGTGCCAGCAGTTTCTTACAGGGGGATGAAAAACTGTTTTTT. Its protein product is CASSFLQGDEKLFF.

The gene calls are TRBV2 and TRBJ2-5; TRBD2 is a possible D gene (6 bases). From germline, CDR1 is SNHLY and CDR2 FYNNEI. The CDR3 extends over 15 amino acids. With 10 bases removed from V and 4 bases from J, the gap between germline ends came to 22 bases. Written as DNA, the CDR3 is TGTGCCACCCCGGGGGATTCTAGGGATGGAGAGACCCAGTACTTC. Amino acid sequence: CATPGDSRDGETQYF.

The chain carries TRBV5-6 and TRBJ1-1; 10 positions agree with TRBD1. Germline assignment: CDR1 SGHDT and CDR2 YYEEEE. Losses at the gene ends were 4 bases for V and 3 bases for J; bases not matched to a gene: 9. CDR3 length: 16 amino acids. The CDR3 nucleotides are TGTGCCAGCAGCCCTGACAGGGGGCGAATTTACACTGAAGCTTTCTTT. Encoded protein: CASSPDRGRIYTEAFF.

The chain links TRBV3-1 (or the pseudogene TRBV3-2) to TRBJ2-2; D possibly corresponds to TRBD2 (6 bases). This CDR3 spans 17 amino acids. V lost 3 bases and J lost 3, with 17 bases in between. Germline CDR1 and CDR2: LGHDT and YNNKEL (reference sequence). The chain's CDR3 is CASSQVGGRTYTGELFF. CDR3 bases: TGTGCCAGCAGCCAGGTGGGTGGGAGGACGTACACCGGGGAGCTGTTTTTT.

The J gene is TRBJ1-1, the V gene TRBV29-1; TRBD1 aligns across 9 bases. The CDR3 is 12 amino acids. Germline CDR1 and CDR2: SQVTM and ANQGSEA. Trimming at V came to 8 bases and at J to 4 bases, leaving 5 bases not matched to a gene. CDR3 nucleotide sequence: TGCAGCATAGGGGACAGGGCCACTGAAGCTTTCTTT. Translated, it gives CSIGDRATEAFF.

This chain connects TRBV7-8 to TRBJ2-2; 10 nucleotides align to TRBD1. The CDR3 totals 19 residues. The germline gives CDR1 SGHVS, CDR2 FQNEAQ. The junction had 12 bases not matched to a gene; V was cut back by 5 bases and J by 0 bases. CDR3 amino acids: CASSLDRDRGESNTGELFF. CDR3 coding DNA: TGTGCCAGCAGCCTCGACCGGGACAGGGGAGAATCGAACACCGGGGAGCTGTTTTTT.

The V call is TRBV7-9, the J call TRBJ2-2, with no clear D. Trimming stripped 2 bases from V and 3 bases from J, with 7 bases between. CDR1 is SEHNR, CDR2 FQNEAQ, per germline (reference sequence). The CDR3 spans 14 residues. The CDR3 region has the DNA TGTGCCAGCAGCTTACACACCGACACCGGGGAGCTGTTTTTT. Translation: CASSLHTDTGELFF. Combining the CDR3 with reference TRBV7-9 and TRBJ2-2 gives the whole variable domain DTGVSQNPRHKITKRGQNVTFRCDPISEHNRLYWYRQTLGQGPEFLTYFQNEAQLEKSRLLSDRFSAERPKGSFSTLEIQRTEQGDSAMYLCASSLHTDTGELFFGEGSRLTVL.

Only a few counts were recorded for this clone. The V call is TRBV6-1, the J call TRBJ2-3, with 10 nucleotides matching TRBD2. Germline CDR1 reads MNHNS; CDR2 reads SASEGT. This CDR3 is 17 amino acids long. Germline trimming cut 1 base from V and 3 bases from J; bases unmatched to any gene: 7. The CDR3 spells CASSEGSSGGWTDTQYF. In nucleotides, the CDR3 is TGTGCCAGCAGTGAAGGGAGTAGCGGGGGGTGGACAGATACGCAGTATTTT.

The rearrangement uses TRBV30 and TRBJ1-2; D unclear. This CDR3 is built from 14 residues. Germline V lookup: CDR1 GTSNPN, CDR2 SVGIG (reference sequence). V gave up 0 bases and J gave up 4 bases, with 12 bases separating them. The CDR3 DNA reads as TGTGCCTGGAGTGTTCCCCTCGAGGGCTATGGCTACACCTTC. It specifies CAWSVPLEGYGYTF.

CDR3 nucleotide sequence: TGCGCCAGCAGCCAAGTCACAGGGGGAGTAAATCAGCCCCAGCATTTT. Translating gives CASSQVTGGVNQPQHF. This rearrangement joins TRBV4-1 to TRBJ1-5; 8 bases are shared with TRBD1. This CDR3 is built from 16 residues. Germline assignment: CDR1 MGHRA and CDR2 YSYEKL. J was trimmed by 4 bases and V by 1 base; bases with no gene match: 6.

Written as DNA, the CDR3 is TGTGCCAGTAGTATGAGGACAGGGTATACCTATAATTCACCCCTCCACTTT. Translation: CASSMRTGYTYNSPLHF. This rearrangement joins TRBV19 to TRBJ1-6; 8 bases match TRBD1. There are 17 residues in the CDR3. CDR1 LNHDA and CDR2 SQIVND come from the germline V gene (reference sequence). V dropped 3 bases and J dropped 2; count of bases not matched to a gene: 6.

The J gene is TRBJ2-5, the V gene TRBV28, with 11 bases fitting TRBD2. The trim removed 8 bases at V and 5 bases at J, leaving 10 bases unmatched. Germline values: CDR1 MDHEN, CDR2 SYDVKM. This CDR3 spans 15 amino acids. CDR3 region: CASSIAGGPGETQYF. DNA for the CDR3: TGTGCCAGCTCTATAGCGGGGGGGCCGGGGGAGACCCAGTACTTC.

V usage is TRBV3-1 (or the pseudogene TRBV3-2) and J usage is TRBJ1-5, with a possible D match to TRBD1 (6 bases). The CDR3 is 13 residues long. V gave up 3 bases and J gave up 9 bases, with 12 bases separating them. The germline V gene has CDR1 LGHDT and CDR2 YNNKEL (reference sequence). CDR3 region: CASSHKLQGPQHF. CDR3 coding DNA: TGTGCCAGCAGCCACAAATTACAGGGGCCCCAGCATTTT.

The gene calls are TRBV28 and TRBJ2-1, with a possible D match to TRBD2 (5 bases). The germline V gene has CDR1 MDHEN and CDR2 SYDVKM. CDR3 length: 14 amino acids. Trimming cost V 8 bases and J 2 bases, with 13 bases left between them. CDR3 nucleotide sequence: TGTGCCAGCCTTCGGGGTTCGACCTACAATGAGCAGTTCTTC. Its protein is CASLRGSTYNEQFF.

This clone was detected once. The DNA for the CDR3 is TGTGCCAGCAGCCAGACAGGTCCTACTAATGAAAAACTGTTTTTT. The encoded protein is CASSQTGPTNEKLFF. The genes are TRBV4-2 and TRBJ1-4; perhaps TRBD1 as D (6 bases). The CDR3 is 15 amino acids. V lost 3 bases to trimming and J lost 2 bases, with 10 bases between them. Germline V gives CDR1 LGHNA, CDR2 YNFKEQ.